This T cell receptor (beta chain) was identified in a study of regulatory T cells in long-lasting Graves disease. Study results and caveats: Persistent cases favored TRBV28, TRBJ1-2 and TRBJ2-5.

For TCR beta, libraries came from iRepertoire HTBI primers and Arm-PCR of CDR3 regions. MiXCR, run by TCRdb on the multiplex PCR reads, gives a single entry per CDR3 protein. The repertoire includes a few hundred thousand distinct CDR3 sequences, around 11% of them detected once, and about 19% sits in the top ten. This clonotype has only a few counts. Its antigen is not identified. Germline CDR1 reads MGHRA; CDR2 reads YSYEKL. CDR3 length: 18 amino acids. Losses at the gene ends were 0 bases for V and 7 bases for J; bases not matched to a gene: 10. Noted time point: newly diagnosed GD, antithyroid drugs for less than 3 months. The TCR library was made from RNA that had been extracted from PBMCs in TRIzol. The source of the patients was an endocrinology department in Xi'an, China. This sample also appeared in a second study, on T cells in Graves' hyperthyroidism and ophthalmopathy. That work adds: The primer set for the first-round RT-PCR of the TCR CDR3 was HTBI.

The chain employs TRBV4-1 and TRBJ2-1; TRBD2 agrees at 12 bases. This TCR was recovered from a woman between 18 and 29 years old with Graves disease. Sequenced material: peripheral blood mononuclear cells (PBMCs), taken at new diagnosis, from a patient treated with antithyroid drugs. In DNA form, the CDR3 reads TGCGCCAGCAGCCAAGAAAATTTACTAGCGGGAGGATGGAATGAGCAGTTCTTC. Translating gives CASSQENLLAGGWNEQFF.